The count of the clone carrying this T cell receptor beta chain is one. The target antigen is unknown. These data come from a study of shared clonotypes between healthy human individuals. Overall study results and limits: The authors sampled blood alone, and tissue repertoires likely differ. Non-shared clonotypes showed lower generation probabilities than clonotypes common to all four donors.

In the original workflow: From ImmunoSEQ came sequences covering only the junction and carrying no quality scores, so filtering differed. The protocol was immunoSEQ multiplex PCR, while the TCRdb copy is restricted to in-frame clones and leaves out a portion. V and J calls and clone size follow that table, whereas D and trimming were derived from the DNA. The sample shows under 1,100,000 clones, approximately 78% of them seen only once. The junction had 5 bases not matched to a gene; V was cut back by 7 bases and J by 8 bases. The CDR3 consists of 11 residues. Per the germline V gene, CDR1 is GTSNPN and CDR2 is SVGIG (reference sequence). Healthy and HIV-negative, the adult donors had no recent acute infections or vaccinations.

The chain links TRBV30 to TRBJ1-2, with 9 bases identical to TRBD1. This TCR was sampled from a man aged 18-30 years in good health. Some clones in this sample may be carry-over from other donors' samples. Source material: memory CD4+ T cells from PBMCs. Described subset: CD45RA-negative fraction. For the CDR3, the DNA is TGTGCCTCGGGACAGGGTGGAGGCTACACCTTC. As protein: CASGQGGGYTF.